This T cell receptor (beta chain) was sequenced for a study of blood T cell repertoires in COVID-19. Whole-study context: From T cells, B-cell-depleted T cells, or PBMCs came the material, which was cDNA or gDNA.

Seattle researchers signed up patients amid active infection and tracked them longitudinally. Per the germline V gene, CDR1 is LNHNV and CDR2 is YYDKDF (reference sequence). The CDR3 has 16 amino acids. V gave up 3 bases and J gave up 3 bases; unmatched junction bases: 10. Here immunoSEQ multiplex PCR was the method, and the copy in TCRdb shows in-frame clones only, minus some. The sample includes under 250,000 clones, just over 85% of them seen just once. The TCR originated in a man aged 50 to 60 with COVID-19, enrolled during active disease. This chain connects TRBV15 to TRBJ2-7; TRBD2 agrees at 8 bases. The sequenced sample consisted of peripheral blood. In DNA, the CDR3 is TGTGCCACCAGCAGCCTAGTAACGGGGGGGCTCTACGAGCAGTACTTC. This gives the protein CATSSLVTGGLYEQYF.